These 23 T cell receptor beta chains came from one sample sequenced in a study of long-term antiretroviral therapy in people with HIV. Version v3.0 of the immunoSEQ assay ran at survey level. Clones were read by immunoSEQ multiplex PCR, and TCRdb kept only the in-frame ones, dropping some. The sample has about 35,000 clones; roughly four fifths are singletons. Sequences were derived from unsorted PBMCs, sampled 0.3 years after starting antiretroviral therapy. All receptors come from a man between 18 and 29 years old with HIV.

The chain carries TRBV2 and TRBJ2-5, with D unclear. The ends were cut back, 5 bases at V and 2 bases at J, with 0 bases in the middle. The germline gives CDR1 SNHLY, CDR2 FYNNEI. The length of the CDR3 is 10 residues. In DNA form, the CDR3 reads TGTGCCAGCAGTCAAGAGACCCAGTACTTC. Translating it yields CASSQETQYF.

The chain joins TRBV2 to TRBJ2-5; either TRBD1 or TRBD2 may fit D (5 bases each). V lost 7 bases and J lost 4, with 10 bases in between. This CDR3 contains 12 residues. Germline V gene lookup returns CDR1 SNHLY and CDR2 FYNNEI. The CDR3 reads CASKRGAETQYF. Written as DNA, the CDR3 is TGTGCCAGCAAAAGGGGAGCAGAGACCCAGTACTTC. Looking up the rest from reference TRBV2 and TRBJ2-5 gives the full variable domain: EPEVTQTPSHQVTQMGQEVILRCVPISNHLYFYWYRQILGQKVEFLVSFYNNEISEKSEIFDDQFSVERPDGSNFTLKIRSTKLEDSAMYFCASKRGAETQYFGPGTRLLVL.

The chain recombines TRBV2 with TRBJ2-5, with 14 bases identical to TRBD2. This CDR3 region has 16 residues. V lost 4 bases and J lost 3; bases outside the gene matches: 4. Germline CDR1 is SNHLY and CDR2 is FYNNEI. The CDR3 reads CASSVGTSGGEETQYF. The CDR3 coding sequence is TGTGCCAGCAGTGTCGGGACTAGCGGGGGAGAAGAGACCCAGTACTTC.

J is TRBJ2-7 and V is TRBV6-1, with 7 bases identical to TRBD2. Per germline, CDR1 MNHNS and CDR2 SASEGT. Trimming cost V 5 bases and J 3 bases; bases outside gene matches: 4. The CDR3 consists of 13 residues. Here the CDR3 reads CASSPRGYYEQYF. CDR3 in DNA: TGTGCCAGCAGTCCGCGGGGGTACTACGAGCAGTACTTC.

The chain couples TRBV9 to TRBJ2-2; 11 nucleotides agree with TRBD1. The germline CDR1 and CDR2 sequences are SGDLS and YYNGEE. The CDR3 loop spans 16 amino acids. V lost 3 bases to trimming and J lost 7 bases; unmatched junction nucleotides: 8. This chain's CDR3 is CASSASGTGGSGELFF. The CDR3, as DNA: TGTGCCAGCAGCGCGAGTGGGACAGGGGGTAGCGGGGAGCTGTTTTTT.

The genes are TRBV23-1 and TRBJ2-4, with 7 bases matching TRBD1. TRBV23-1 is assigned to the ORF class and has an uncertain function. CDR3 length: 16 residues. V lost 0 bases, J lost 4 bases, and 6 bases stayed unmatched. The CDR3 loop reads CASSQSYRGEKNIQYF. The CDR3 DNA reads as TGCGCCAGCAGTCAATCGTACAGGGGCGAAAAAAACATTCAGTACTTC.

The rearrangement uses TRBV7-9 and TRBJ1-1; no definite D call. Germline CDR1 reads SEHNR; CDR2 reads FQNEAQ (reference sequence). V lost 0 bases and J lost 5, with 7 bases in between. This CDR3 contains 13 residues. The CDR3 nucleotides are TGTGCCAGCAGCTTAGCTTTGGGGACTGAAGCTTTCTTT. Translation: CASSLALGTEAFF.

By frequency in the sample, this clone is medium-sized. V gene TRBV5-4 combines with J gene TRBJ1-2; 7 bases align to TRBD1. The CDR3 is made up of 14 amino acids. With 3 bases clipped from V and 7 bases from J, the junction kept 9 bases outside the gene matches. The germline gives CDR1 SGHNT, CDR2 YYREEE (reference sequence). The CDR3 here is CASSWTLTGPGYTF. CDR3 sequence (DNA): TGTGCCAGCAGCTGGACGCTGACAGGGCCTGGCTACACCTTC.

The chain joins TRBV9 to TRBJ2-5; D not certain. Germline V gene sequence: CDR1 SGDLS, CDR2 YYNGEE. V was cut by 0 bases and J by 5 bases, with 11 bases left in between. The CDR3 is 14 amino acids. CDR3 region: CASSVEGLGETQYF. In DNA form, the CDR3 reads TGTGCCAGCAGCGTAGAAGGGCTTGGGGAGACCCAGTACTTC.

V is TRBV6-5 and J is TRBJ2-7, with D unresolved. V lost 4 bases, J lost 3 bases, and 7 bases lay in between. The CDR3 has 12 amino acids. The germline V gene encodes CDR1 MNHEY and CDR2 SVGAGI. The CDR3 DNA follows: TGTGCCAGCAGTTCGGTTAACTACGAGCAGTACTTC. Translation: CASSSVNYEQYF.

This chain links TRBV5-1 with TRBJ2-5; D unresolved. The V gene's germline CDR1 is SGHRS and CDR2 YFSETQ. The CDR3 runs to 13 residues. The V end lost 0 bases, the J end lost 5 bases, and 8 bases lay between the germline ends. CDR3 loop: CASSLEGLETQYF. In DNA, the CDR3 is TGCGCCAGCAGCTTGGAGGGTCTGGAGACCCAGTACTTC.

The J gene is TRBJ2-2, the V gene TRBV7-8; possibly TRBD1 or TRBD2 for D (5 bases each). Germline V gene data show CDR1 as SGHVS and CDR2 as FQNEAQ. The length of the CDR3 is 14 residues. The V end lost 3 bases, the J end lost 4 bases, and 9 bases lay between the germline ends. The CDR3 protein is CASSFLGVTGELFF. The CDR3 nucleotides read TGTGCCAGCAGCTTTCTGGGGGTCACCGGGGAGCTGTTTTTT.

The genes are TRBV4-2 and TRBJ1-5; D not resolved. The CDR3 consists of 13 residues. CDR1 LGHNA and CDR2 YNFKEQ come from the germline V gene. V was shortened by 4 bases and J by 5 bases, with 9 bases between the two germline ends. CDR3 protein: CASSLTSDQPQHF. The CDR3 coding sequence is TGTGCCAGCAGCCTGACATCGGATCAGCCCCAGCATTTT.

The V and J genes are TRBV7-2 and TRBJ1-2, with D possibly being TRBD1 (5 bases). The CDR3 totals 13 residues. V gave up 0 bases and J gave up 6 bases, with 8 bases separating them. Germline assignment: CDR1 SGHTA and CDR2 FQGNSA. The CDR3 loop reads CASSLALGDGYTF. In nucleotides, the CDR3 is TGTGCCAGCAGCTTAGCGCTGGGGGATGGCTACACCTTC.

The rearrangement joins TRBV4-1 to TRBJ2-7; D call uncertain. There are 16 residues in the CDR3. Germline loops: CDR1 MGHRA, CDR2 YSYEKL. Trimming took off 5 bases at V and 6 bases at J, with 23 bases between the two ends. The CDR3 DNA follows: TGCGCCAGCAGCTCCCATACCCCTCAGACGTGCTCCGAGCAGTACTTC. As protein: CASSSHTPQTCSEQYF.

CDR3 nucleotide sequence: TGTGCCAGCAGCTTAGCAGGGGGCTCCTACGAGCAGTACTTC. This sequence encodes CASSLAGGSYEQYF. The chain joins TRBV7-2 to TRBJ2-7, with D maybe TRBD1 (6 bases). V lost 0 bases, J lost 0 bases, and 6 bases lay in between. Germline-derived CDR1 and CDR2 are SGHTA and FQGNSA. The CDR3 extends over 14 amino acids.

This clone has just one count. The CDR3 sequence: CASSLWGNTEAFF. Written as DNA, the CDR3 is TGTGCCAGCAGCTTATGGGGGAACACTGAAGCTTTCTTT. The genes are TRBV7-9 and TRBJ1-1; no firm D call. V lost 2 bases and J 1 base, leaving 5 bases between the germline ends. Germline CDR1 is SEHNR and CDR2 is FQNEAQ (reference sequence). The CDR3 extends over 13 amino acids. Looking up the rest from reference TRBV7-9 and TRBJ1-1 gives the full variable domain: DTGVSQNPRHKITKRGQNVTFRCDPISEHNRLYWYRQTLGQGPEFLTYFQNEAQLEKSRLLSDRFSAERPKGSFSTLEIQRTEQGDSAMYLCASSLWGNTEAFFGQGTRLTVV.

This chain connects TRBV30 to TRBJ1-5; tentative D call: TRBD1 (5 bases). The V gene's germline CDR1 is GTSNPN and CDR2 SVGIG (reference sequence). V gave up 0 bases and J gave up 9 bases, with 12 bases separating them. The CDR3 covers 13 residues. The CDR3 DNA follows: TGTGCCTGGAGTGTACGGCAGGGACGGCCCCAGCATTTT. It codes for CAWSVRQGRPQHF. The full variable domain, with the rest looked up from reference TRBV30 and TRBJ1-5, is SQTIHQWPATLVQPVGSPLSLECTVEGTSNPNLYWYRQAAGRGLQLLFYSVGIGQISSEVPQNLSASRPQDRQFILSSKKLLLSDSGFYLCAWSVRQGRPQHFGDGTRLSIL.

This chain joins TRBV23-1 and TRBJ2-7, with D unclear. TRBV23-1 counts as an open reading frame of uncertain function. Between the trimmed V and J ends, which lost 3 bases and 2 bases, there was a span of 8 bases. The CDR3 is made up of 13 amino acids. CDR3 loop: CASSQRLAYEQYF. As DNA, the CDR3 is TGCGCCAGCAGTCAGAGGCTCGCCTACGAGCAGTACTTC.

This clone was seen once. V usage is TRBV6-6 and J usage is TRBJ2-1; a weak D match, TRBD2 (5 bases). The CDR3 covers 14 residues. The ends were cut back, 2 bases at V and 4 bases at J, with 9 bases in the middle. Per the germline V gene, CDR1 is MNHNY and CDR2 is SVGAGI (reference sequence). In DNA, the CDR3 is TGTGCCAGCAGTTACGAACTAGAGTACAATGAGCAGTTCTTC. Protein: CASSYELEYNEQFF.

This sequence joins TRBV18 and TRBJ1-2; a possible D gene is TRBD1 (6 bases). V shed 5 bases and J shed 6 bases, with 13 bases lying between them. The CDR3 consists of 13 residues. Germline loops: CDR1 KGHSH, CDR2 LQKENI. CDR3 coding DNA: TGTGCCAGCTCAATCAAACAGGGAGATGGCTACACCTTC. It specifies CASSIKQGDGYTF.

This sequence joins TRBV5-1 and TRBJ2-1, with 8 bases identical to TRBD2. V was pared by 0 bases and J by 0 bases, with 14 bases of the junction left unmatched. Per the germline V gene, CDR1 is SGHRS and CDR2 is YFSETQ. The CDR3 runs to 20 residues. In nucleotides, the CDR3 is TGCGCCAGCAGCTTGGCCTCTGAGTCTAGCGGGTTAAGCTCCTACAATGAGCAGTTCTTC. This codes for CASSLASESSGLSSYNEQFF.

This chain uses TRBV7-2 with TRBJ2-4, with D perhaps TRBD1 (5 bases). The CDR3 is made up of 16 amino acids. Between the trimmed V and J ends, which lost 4 bases and 1 base, there was a span of 14 bases. Germline V CDR1 and CDR2: SGHTA, FQGNSA. CDR3 DNA: TGTGCCAGCAGCTCCCCACCAGGGTCGGCCAAAAACATTCAGTACTTC. Translation: CASSSPPGSAKNIQYF.